This T cell receptor beta chain emerged from a study of blood T cell repertoires in COVID-19. Study-wide context: Donors in the United States, Italy and Spain gave samples during acute or convalescent COVID-19. Nucleic acid was either cDNA or gDNA, and it came from T cells, B-cell-depleted T cells, or PBMCs.

Per the study methods: How many nucleated cells were present was estimated from reference gene primer amplification. Using immunoSEQ multiplex PCR, the repertoire was profiled, and TCRdb retains in-frame clones only, with some absent. Clonal size and the V and J genes are those of that table, whereas D and trimming came from the DNA. Of 400,000 to 450,000 clones listed, around 88% are singletons. This clone was observed once. The Seattle patients, enrolled during active infection, were followed longitudinally. V was clipped by 4 bases and J by 2 bases, with 9 bases between them. CDR3 size: 12 residues. Germline CDR1 GTSNPN, CDR2 SVGIG (reference sequence).

This clonotype was sampled from a woman aged 50 to 60 with COVID-19, enrolled during active disease. Sequenced sample: peripheral blood. The chain links TRBV30 to TRBJ2-7; the D gene is possibly TRBD1 (5 bases). CDR3 DNA: TGTGCCTGGACCCAGGGTACCTACGAGCAGTACTTC. Amino acids: CAWTQGTYEQYF.